The 8 T cell receptor beta chains given below trace back to one sample, sequenced in a study of glioma-infiltrating T cells after dendritic cell vaccination. Using immunoSEQ multiplex PCR, the repertoire was profiled, and TCRdb retains in-frame clones only, with some absent. This sample has tens of thousands of clones, with around 79% found just once. Source: blood, taken before dendritic cell vaccination. These receptor sequences come from a human donor with glioblastoma.

The J gene is TRBJ1-6, the V gene TRBV7-9, with D maybe TRBD1 (5 bases). Germline CDR1 reads SEHNR; CDR2 reads FQNEAQ (reference sequence). Between the trimmed V and J ends, which lost 2 bases and 8 bases, there was a span of 10 bases. The CDR3 spans 14 residues. The CDR3 here is CASSLSGRDSPLHF. CDR3 nucleotides: TGTGCCAGCAGCTTATCAGGCAGGGATTCACCCCTCCACTTT.

V is TRBV7-9 and J is TRBJ2-4, with TRBD1 as a possible D gene (6 bases). Germline V lookup: CDR1 SEHNR, CDR2 FQNEAQ (reference sequence). This CDR3 region has 14 residues. The germline V and J ends were trimmed by 3 bases and 8 bases, with 14 bases remaining between them. CDR3 nucleotides: TGTGCCAGCAGCTTCCGCTCAGGGGTTGACATTCAGTACTTC. Protein product: CASSFRSGVDIQYF.

The chain joins TRBV19 to TRBJ1-1; 8 bases align to TRBD1. The CDR3 has 14 residues. Germline V gene lookup returns CDR1 LNHDA and CDR2 SQIVND (reference sequence). V trimming: 7 bases; J trimming: 0 bases; junction bases outside the gene matches: 4. CDR3 coding DNA: TGTGCCAGTACGTTGGGACAGGTGAACACTGAAGCTTTCTTT. Protein sequence: CASTLGQVNTEAFF.

The CDR3 nucleotides read TGTGCCAGCAGTTTAGTGGGACAGTATCTCCCCCAGCATTTT. It encodes CASSLVGQYLPQHF. The V gene is TRBV28, the J gene TRBJ1-5; 7 positions agree with TRBD1. Germline V CDR1 and CDR2: MDHEN, SYDVKM. J gave up 10 bases and V 2 bases, and 8 bases lay outside the gene matches. The CDR3 loop spans 14 amino acids.

The chain employs TRBV11-2 and TRBJ1-2; 9 nucleotides line up with TRBD1. Germline-derived CDR1 and CDR2 are SGHAT and FQNNGV. With V trimmed by 7 bases and J by 8 bases, 11 bases remained unmatched. The CDR3 has 14 amino acids. CDR3 in DNA: TGTGCCAGCAACCGACTTGGACAGGGGCCCGGCTACACCTTC. It yields the protein CASNRLGQGPGYTF.

The chain links TRBV6-1 to TRBJ2-3, with 8 nucleotides matching TRBD2. V lost 4 bases, J lost 6 bases, and 9 bases stayed unmatched. The CDR3 has 15 amino acids. The germline gives CDR1 MNHNS, CDR2 SASEGT. The CDR3 bases are TGTGCCAGCAGTGTTCGGGAGGGCCTATTTGATACGCAGTATTTT. Its translation: CASSVREGLFDTQYF.

The chain links TRBV7-2 to TRBJ1-1; maybe TRBD1 (5 bases). Germline V gene lookup returns CDR1 SGHTA and CDR2 FQGNSA. V was trimmed by 2 bases and J by 7 bases, leaving 14 bases between them. CDR3 length: 14 residues. The DNA for the CDR3 is TGTGCCAGCAGCTTAAATTCAGGCGGGGGTGAAGCTTTCTTT. This translates into CASSLNSGGGEAFF.

This rearrangement joins TRBV5-6 to TRBJ1-2, with no clear D. The CDR3 consists of 14 residues. V was trimmed by 4 bases and J by 4 bases, leaving 14 bases between them. The germline V gene encodes CDR1 SGHDT and CDR2 YYEEEE. CDR3 region: CASSPGRRSYGYTF. CDR3 DNA sequence: TGTGCCAGCAGCCCTGGGAGGAGATCCTATGGCTACACCTTC.